This T cell receptor beta chain was identified in a study of blood T cell repertoires in COVID-19. Looking at the study overall: The cDNA or gDNA used as material had been derived from T cells, B-cell-depleted T cells, or PBMCs.

Per the authors' pipeline: Reference gene primer amplification gave estimated nucleated cell counts. TCRdb's table, derived via immunoSEQ multiplex PCR, lists solely in-frame clones and lacks some. V, J and clone size are taken as reported in that table, and D and trimming were inferred from the DNA itself. The sample has tens of thousands of clones; 84% are singletons. The V gene end was trimmed by 6 bases and the J gene end by 6 bases; junction bases not matched to a gene: 7. The length of the CDR3 is 13 residues. Germline V lookup: CDR1 LNHDA, CDR2 SQIVND (reference sequence). The chain carries TRBV19 and TRBJ1-2, with 7 positions matching TRBD1. This sequence originates from a woman aged 60-75 years with acute or convalescent COVID-19. Specimen: peripheral blood. The chain's CDR3 is CASRPRGSNGYTF. The CDR3 DNA sequence: TGTGCCAGTAGGCCCAGGGGGTCGAATGGCTACACCTTC.